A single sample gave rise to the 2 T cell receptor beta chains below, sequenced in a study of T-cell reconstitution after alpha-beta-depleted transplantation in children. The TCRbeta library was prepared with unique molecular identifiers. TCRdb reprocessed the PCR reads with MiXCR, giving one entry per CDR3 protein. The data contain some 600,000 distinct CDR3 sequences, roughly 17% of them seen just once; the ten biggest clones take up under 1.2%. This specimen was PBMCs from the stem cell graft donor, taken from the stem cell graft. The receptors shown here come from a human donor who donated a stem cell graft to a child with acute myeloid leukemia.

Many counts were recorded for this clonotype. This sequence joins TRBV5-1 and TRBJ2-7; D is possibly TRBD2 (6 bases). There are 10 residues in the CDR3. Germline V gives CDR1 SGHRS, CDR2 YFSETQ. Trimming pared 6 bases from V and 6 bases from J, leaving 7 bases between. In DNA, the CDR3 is TGCGCCAGCAACGGGGGCGAGCAGTACGTC. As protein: CASNGGEQYV.

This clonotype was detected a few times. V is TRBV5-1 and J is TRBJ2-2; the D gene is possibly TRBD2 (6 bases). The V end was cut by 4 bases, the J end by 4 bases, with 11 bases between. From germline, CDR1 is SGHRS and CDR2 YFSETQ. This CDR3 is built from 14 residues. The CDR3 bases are TGCGCCAGCAGCACGGGGGTGTCCACCGGGGAGCTGTTTTTT. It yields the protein CASSTGVSTGELFF.